This T cell receptor (beta chain) stems from a study of OX40 agonist ivuxolimab in advanced cancers. The table came from immunoSEQ multiplex PCR; TCRdb's copy has only in-frame clones and leaves some out. The data hold tens of thousands of clones, with about 81% observed a single time. V was shortened by 3 bases and J by 1 base, with 11 bases between the two germline ends. Germline values: CDR1 SGDLS, CDR2 YYNGEE. The CDR3 consists of 16 residues. This TCR was recovered from an adult with an advanced solid tumor such as melanoma, head and neck, liver or kidney cancer. The chain joins TRBV9 to TRBJ2-6; no clear D. The specimen comprised CD4+ or CD8+ T cells sorted from blood, sampled in a trial of the OX40 agonist ivuxolimab. The CDR3 nucleotides are TGTGCCAGCAGCGCTCGGTTGGGGTCTGGGGCCAACGTCCTGACTTTC. It is translated as CASSARLGSGANVLTF. Using reference TRBV9 and TRBJ2-6 for the parts outside the CDR3, the full variable domain is DSGVTQTPKHLITATGQRVTLRCSPRSGDLSVYWYQQSLDQGLQFLIQYYNGEERAKGNILERFSAQQFPDLHSELNLSSLELGDSALYFCASSARLGSGANVLTFGAGSRLTVL.